The rows below give T cell receptor beta chains drawn from one sample of a study of shared clonotypes between healthy human individuals. Libraries were prepared by immunoSEQ multiplex PCR; TCRdb keeps only in-frame clonotypes and omits some of them. This sample has roughly 330,000 clones, with roughly 70% found just once. Source material: memory CD4+ T cells sorted from blood. The source of these receptors is a man younger than 40 in good health. The CDR3 runs from the conserved cysteine through the conserved F or W. A D gene is named only where the DNA matches it firmly. Size tells how often a clone was seen (once, few, many) or the class of an expanded clone, and some rows leave it out.

NA NA TRBJ2-1 TRBV5-4 TGTGCCAGCAGCTTGGTTGGGGACAACAATGAGCAGTTCTTC CASSLVGDNNEQFF
many TRBD2 TRBJ2-1 TRBV7-2 TGTGCCAGCAGCTTAGAGGGGACTAGCGGGAGACACTACAATGAGCAGTTCTTC CASSLEGTSGRHYNEQFF
NA NA TRBJ2-5 TRBV28 TGTGCCAGCAGACTCGGGCCCCATGGGCAAGAGACCCAGTACTTC CASRLGPHGQETQYF
NA NA TRBJ2-7 TRBV30 TGTGCCTGGAGCGTGGACCCAGGGGGGCCCTACGAGCAGTACTTC CAWSVDPGGPYEQYF
few TRBD1 TRBJ2-3 TRBV5-4 TGTGCCAGCAGCAGGGCCGCCGGACAGGGCACAGATACGCAGTATTTT CASSRAAGQGTDTQYF
NA NA TRBJ1-1 TRBV5-4 TGTGCCAGCAGCCCGGCGTCCAGATTGAACACTGAAGCTTTCTTT CASSPASRLNTEAFF
few NA TRBJ1-5 TRBV6-5 TGTGCCAGCAGTTTCCGGGACGGCATGGGCAATCAGCCCCAGCATTTT CASSFRDGMGNQPQHF
NA NA TRBJ1-1 TRBV29-1 TGCAGCGCTCGGAACGGTGGCACTGAAGCTTTCTTT CSARNGGTEAFF
NA TRBD2 TRBJ2-1 TRBV29-1 TGCAGCGTGTCACCCGGCGGGAGCTCCTACAATGAGCAGTTCTTC CSVSPGGSSYNEQFF
NA NA TRBJ2-2 TRBV29-1 TGCAGCGCCGGGGCGTCGTTGAGCACCGGGGAGCTGTTTTTT CSAGASLSTGELFF
NA NA TRBJ1-5 TRBV9 TGTGCCACCCAAGGCTGGAGGAATCAGCCCCAGCATTTT CATQGWRNQPQHF
many TRBD2 TRBJ2-1 TRBV7-2 TGTGCCAGCAGCTTCGCGGGAGGTTACAATGAGCAGTTCTTC CASSFAGGYNEQFF
NA TRBD1 TRBJ1-2 TRBV5-4 TGTGCCAGCAGCTTGGGCGGAAGACAGGGGAGGAACTATGGCTACACCTTC CASSLGGRQGRNYGYTF
NA NA TRBJ1-4 TRBV28 TGTGCCAGCAGGGAAGGGACTAATGAAAAACTGTTTTTT CASREGTNEKLFF
NA NA TRBJ1-4 TRBV18 TGTGCCAGCTCACCACCGGGGGGCGTACGGGAAAAACTGTTTTTT CASSPPGGVREKLFF
NA TRBD2 TRBJ2-3 TRBV10-3 TGTGCCATCAGTGCCCCAGCGGGGGGGGCCTTAACAGATACGCAGTATTTT CAISAPAGGALTDTQYF
few NA TRBJ1-3 TRBV18 TGTGCCAGCTCATCTGGGGGGTCTGGAAACACCATATATTTT CASSSGGSGNTIYF
once NA TRBJ1-1 TRBV5-1 TGCGCCAGCAATACAAACAGGGAGGACACTGAAGCTTTCTTT CASNTNREDTEAFF
NA NA TRBJ2-7 TRBV9 TGTGCCAGCAGCGTAGGGGTCACGTCCTACGAGCAGTACTTC CASSVGVTSYEQYF
many NA TRBJ2-7 TRBV13 TGTGCCAGCAGCCTCTTTGCCCGACGGCTTGGCAGGGGCGCTACTCGGGAGCAGTACTTC CASSLFARRLGRGATREQYF